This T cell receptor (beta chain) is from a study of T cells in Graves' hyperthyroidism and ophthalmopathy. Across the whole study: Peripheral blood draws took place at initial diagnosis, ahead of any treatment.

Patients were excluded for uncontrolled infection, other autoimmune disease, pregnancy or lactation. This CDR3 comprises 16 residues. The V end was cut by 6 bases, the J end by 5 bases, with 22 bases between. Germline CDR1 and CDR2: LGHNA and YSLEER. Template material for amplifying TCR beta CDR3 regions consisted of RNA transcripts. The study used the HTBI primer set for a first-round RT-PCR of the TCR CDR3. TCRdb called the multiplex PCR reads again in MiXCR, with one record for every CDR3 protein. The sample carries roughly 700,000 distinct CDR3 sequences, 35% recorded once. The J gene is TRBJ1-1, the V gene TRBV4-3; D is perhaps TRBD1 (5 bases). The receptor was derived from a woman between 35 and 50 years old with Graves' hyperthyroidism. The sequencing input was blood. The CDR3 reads CASSLLPGLGRTEAFF. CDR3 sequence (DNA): TGCGCCAGCAGTCTTCTCCCAGGGCTAGGAAGAACTGAAGCTTTCTTT.